This T cell receptor (beta chain) was retrieved from a study of PD-L1 blockade in urothelial cancer (dated by TCRdb to between 2016 and 2019). Regarding the research as a whole: All patients started therapy around 2014 and received atezolizumab 1,200 mg intravenously every 3 weeks. Blood samples gave a median of around 140,000 T cells and approximately 85,000 unique TCRs, with a median clonality of 0.080. The study was an exploratory multi-omic analysis of somatic, immune and clinical correlates of response to PD-L1 blockade with atezolizumab in urothelial cancer. An ECOG performance status of 0 or 1 was recorded for the patients, and 0 to 3 prior chemotherapy regimens had been received by the patients. Several patients achieved durable clinical benefit and approximately 20 did not. Durable clinical benefit meant progression-free survival longer than 6 months, and TCR features were also tested against progression-free and overall survival. Pretreatment tumor samples and matched peripheral blood, collected serially before and after atezolizumab treatment, underwent TCR sequencing. In the same patients, pretreatment tumors underwent whole exome sequencing and RNA sequencing in addition to TCR sequencing. About 85% of the roughly 30 patients were males with bladder-origin urothelial cancer, and about 65% of the roughly 30 reported a prior smoking history. Blood samples were analyzed 3 weeks after the start of treatment (second dose) and 6 weeks after the start of treatment. Some 30 patients had pretreatment blood TCR-seq, about 24 had at least one posttreatment blood collection, and about 24 had tumor TCR-seq. Study-level results and caveats: Because the sample size was small (n of about 30) and many of the analyses were exploratory, the results are meant to be hypothesis-generating. Greater expansion of tumor-associated TCR clones in peripheral blood 3 weeks after the start of treatment was observed in patients with durable benefit (n ≈ 22, p = 0.022). Improved progression-free and overall survival was associated with having pretreatment peripheral blood TCR clonality below the median.

A cohort of about 30 patients with locally advanced or metastatic urothelial carcinoma, treated at Memorial Sloan Kettering on a trial protocol, was included. Peripheral blood mononuclear cells were collected pretreatment and during treatment, with between 1 and 8 total time points per patient. The Qiagen DNeasy Blood extraction kit was used to purify genomic DNA from total PBMCs and from tumor samples. PBMCs were collected pretreatment and during treatment, and were isolated and stored as previously described. This clone was seen a few times. Its recognized antigen is unknown. The sample holds no much larger clone one base away, and base qualities are not on file. Synthetic TCR analog templates were spiked into each PCR to estimate absolute template abundance from read counts. The immunoSEQ assay used bias-controlled V and J gene primers to amplify TCRbeta CDR3 regions from genomic DNA. Rearranged TCRbeta segments were sequenced at approximately 20X coverage. The authors processed their data as follows. Sequencing errors were corrected by clustering, and CDR3s were annotated against IMGT so that V, D and J genes could be assigned. Downstream analyses used only productive TCRbeta rearrangements and left out out-of-frame or stop-codon sequences. Clonality was computed as one minus Shannon entropy normalized by the log of the number of unique productive sequences. Fisher's exact test with Benjamini-Hochberg correction, using a cutoff of adjusted p below 0.01, was how clones that differed between time points or between blood and tumor were identified. TCRdb limited this immuneACCESS table to in-frame rearrangements with V and J called. A share of clones is missing; checked studies link under half to unresolved V genes, and the rest is unexplained. V and J calls and clone size follow that table, whereas D and trimming were derived from the DNA. This sample gives some 76,000 clones in total; 85% to 90% of them show up just once. The ten largest clonotypes hold about 3.2% of the sample.

This TCR derives from a man aged 55 to 70 with urothelial cancer. This specimen consisted of PBMCs, obtained around atezolizumab (anti-PD-L1) treatment.

The CDR3 is CAISAGTGGGGANVLTF. The nucleotide sequence reads TGTGCCATCAGTGCCGGGACAGGGGGTGGAGGGGCCAACGTCCTGACTTTC. The rearranged chain carries TRBV10-3 and TRBJ2-6; TRBD1 fits 11 bases in the junction. CDR1 and CDR2, per the germline V gene, are ENHRY and SYGVKD. The CDR3 spans 17 residues, from the cysteine through the phenylalanine. Only the CDR3 DNA is retained, 51 bases long and in frame from the first base. Germline trimming: 4 bases from V, 4 bases from J; junction bases outside gene matches: 6.